This TCR beta chain emerged from a study of T cells in Graves' hyperthyroidism and ophthalmopathy. This clonotype has only a few counts. Trimming shortened V by 1 base and J by 7 bases, and 17 bases separated the two germline ends. The CDR3 consists of 14 residues. Germline V lookup: CDR1 DFQATT, CDR2 SNEGSKA (reference sequence). Researchers amplified the TCR beta CDR3 regions from RNA transcripts. When the TCR CDR3 underwent first-round RT-PCR, the HTBI primer set was used. TCRdb processed the multiplex PCR reads anew with MiXCR; each CDR3 protein has one entry. This sample has 660,000 or so distinct CDR3 sequences, with roughly 45% found just once.

The clonotype comes from an adult man with Graves' disease, either hyperthyroidism or ophthalmopathy (not recorded which). Source material: peripheral blood or thyroid tissue (not recorded which). The chain links TRBV20-1 to TRBJ2-7; either TRBD1 or TRBD2 may supply D (5 bases each). The CDR3: CSARVRYGAREQYF. The CDR3 DNA follows: TGCAGTGCTAGAGTTAGATACGGGGCTCGGGAGCAGTACTTC.